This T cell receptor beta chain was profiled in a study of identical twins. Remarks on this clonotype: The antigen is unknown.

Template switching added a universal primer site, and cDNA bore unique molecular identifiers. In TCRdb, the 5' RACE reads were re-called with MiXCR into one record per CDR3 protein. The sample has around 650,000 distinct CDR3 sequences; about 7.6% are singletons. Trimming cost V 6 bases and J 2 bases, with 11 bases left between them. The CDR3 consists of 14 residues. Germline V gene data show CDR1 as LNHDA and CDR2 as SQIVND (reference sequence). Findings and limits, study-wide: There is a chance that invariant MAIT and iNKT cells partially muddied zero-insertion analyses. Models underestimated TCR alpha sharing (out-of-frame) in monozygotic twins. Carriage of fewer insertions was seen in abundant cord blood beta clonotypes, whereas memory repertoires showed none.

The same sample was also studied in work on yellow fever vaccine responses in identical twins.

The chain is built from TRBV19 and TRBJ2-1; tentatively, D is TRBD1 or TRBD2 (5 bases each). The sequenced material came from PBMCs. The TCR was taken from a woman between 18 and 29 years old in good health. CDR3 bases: TGTGCCAGTAGGGGGGTCGAGCCCTACAATGAGCAGTTCTTC. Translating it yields CASRGVEPYNEQFF. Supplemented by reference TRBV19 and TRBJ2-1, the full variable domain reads DGGITQSPKYLFRKEGQNVTLSCEQNLNHDAMYWYRQDPGQGLRLIYYSQIVNDFQKGDIAEGYSVSREKKESFPLTVTSAQKNPTAFYLCASRGVEPYNEQFFGPGTRLTVL.